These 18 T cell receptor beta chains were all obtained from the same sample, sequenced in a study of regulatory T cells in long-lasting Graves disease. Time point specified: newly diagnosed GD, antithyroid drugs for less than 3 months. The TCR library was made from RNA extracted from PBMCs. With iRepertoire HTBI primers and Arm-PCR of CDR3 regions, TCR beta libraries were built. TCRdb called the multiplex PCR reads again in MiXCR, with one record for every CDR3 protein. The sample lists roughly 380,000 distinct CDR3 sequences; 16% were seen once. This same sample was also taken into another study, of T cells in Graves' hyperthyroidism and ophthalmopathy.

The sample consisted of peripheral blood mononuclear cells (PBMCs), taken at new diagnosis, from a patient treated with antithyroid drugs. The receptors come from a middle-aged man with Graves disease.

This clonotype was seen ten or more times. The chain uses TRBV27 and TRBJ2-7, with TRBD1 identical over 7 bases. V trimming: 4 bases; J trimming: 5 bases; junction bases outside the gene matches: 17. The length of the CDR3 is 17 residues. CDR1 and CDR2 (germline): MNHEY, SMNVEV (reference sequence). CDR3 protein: CASSSPGRQGKNNEQYF. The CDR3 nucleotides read TGTGCCAGCAGTTCGCCGGGGAGACAGGGAAAAAACAACGAGCAGTACTTC.

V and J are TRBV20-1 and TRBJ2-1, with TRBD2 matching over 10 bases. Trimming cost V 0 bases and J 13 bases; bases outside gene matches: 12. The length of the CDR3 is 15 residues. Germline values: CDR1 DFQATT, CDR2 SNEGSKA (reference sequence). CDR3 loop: CSARDRLAGALKQFF. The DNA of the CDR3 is TGCAGTGCTAGAGATCGCCTAGCGGGGGCTCTTAAACAGTTCTTC.

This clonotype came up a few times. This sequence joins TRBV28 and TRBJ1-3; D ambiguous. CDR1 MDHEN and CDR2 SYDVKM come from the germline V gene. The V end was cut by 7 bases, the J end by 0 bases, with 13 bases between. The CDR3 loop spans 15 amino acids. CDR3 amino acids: CASTLGFFSGNTIYF. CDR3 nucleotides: TGTGCCAGCACCCTTGGATTTTTCTCTGGAAACACCATATATTTT.

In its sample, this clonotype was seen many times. In DNA form, the CDR3 reads TGTGCCAGCAGGCCAGGGGGTTTCTTATCCTACGAGCAGTACTTC. Translating gives CASRPGGFLSYEQYF. The chain has TRBV28 and TRBJ2-7, with 7 bases that match TRBD1. The CDR3 sequence is 15 residues long. V lost 6 bases, J lost 1 base, and 9 bases stayed unmatched. Germline V gene sequence: CDR1 MDHEN, CDR2 SYDVKM.

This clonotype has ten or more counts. DNA of the CDR3: TGTGCCAGCAGTGACTTTCTGTCCTCAGCCAGATACACTGAAGCTTTCTTT. This encodes CASSDFLSSARYTEAFF. The chain carries TRBV2 and TRBJ1-1; D remains unclear. CDR3 length: 17 residues. V was shortened by 3 bases and J by 3 bases, with 20 bases between the two germline ends. Germline-derived CDR1 and CDR2 are SNHLY and FYNNEI. Full variable domain (remainder filled in from reference TRBV2 and TRBJ1-1): EPEVTQTPSHQVTQMGQEVILRCVPISNHLYFYWYRQILGQKVEFLVSFYNNEISEKSEIFDDQFSVERPDGSNFTLKIRSTKLEDSAMYFCASSDFLSSARYTEAFFGQGTRLTVV.

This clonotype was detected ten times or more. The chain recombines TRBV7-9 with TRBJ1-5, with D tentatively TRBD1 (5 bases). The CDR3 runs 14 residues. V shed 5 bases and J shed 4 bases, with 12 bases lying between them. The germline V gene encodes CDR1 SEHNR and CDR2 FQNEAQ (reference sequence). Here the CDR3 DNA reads TGTGCCAGCAGCCACGGGGGGAATAATCAGCCCCAGCATTTT. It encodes CASSHGGNNQPQHF.

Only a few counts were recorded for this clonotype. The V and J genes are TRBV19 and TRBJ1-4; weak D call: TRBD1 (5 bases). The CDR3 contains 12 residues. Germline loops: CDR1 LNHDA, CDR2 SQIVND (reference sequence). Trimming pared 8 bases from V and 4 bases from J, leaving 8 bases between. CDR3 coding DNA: TGTGCCAGTCGACAGTTTAATGAAAAACTGTTTTTT. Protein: CASRQFNEKLFF.

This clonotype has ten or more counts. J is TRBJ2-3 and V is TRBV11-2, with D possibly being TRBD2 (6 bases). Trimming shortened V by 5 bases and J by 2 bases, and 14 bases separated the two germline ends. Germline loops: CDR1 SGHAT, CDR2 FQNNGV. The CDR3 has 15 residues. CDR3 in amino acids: CASSQLGGSTDTQYF. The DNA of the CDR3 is TGTGCCAGCAGCCAACTGGGGGGTTCCACAGATACGCAGTATTTT. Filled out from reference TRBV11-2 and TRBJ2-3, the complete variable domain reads EAGVAQSPRYKIIEKRQSVAFWCNPISGHATLYWYQQILGQGPKLLIQFQNNGVVDDSQLPKDRFSAERLKGVDSTLKIQPAKLEDSAVYLCASSQLGGSTDTQYFGPGTRLTVL.

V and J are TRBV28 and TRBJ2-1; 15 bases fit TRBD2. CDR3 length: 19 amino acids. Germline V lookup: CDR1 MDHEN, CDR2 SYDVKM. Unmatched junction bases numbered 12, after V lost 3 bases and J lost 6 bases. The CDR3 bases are TGTGCCAGCAGTTTCTCCCGGACTAGCGGGGGGGCCTGGGGCAATGAGCAGTTCTTC. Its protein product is CASSFSRTSGGAWGNEQFF.

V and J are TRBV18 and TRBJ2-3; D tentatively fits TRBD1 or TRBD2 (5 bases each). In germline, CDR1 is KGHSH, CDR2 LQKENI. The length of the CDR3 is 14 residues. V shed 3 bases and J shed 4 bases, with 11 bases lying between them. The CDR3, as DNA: TGTGCCAGCTCACCGGCCTTGGGGGCAGATACGCAGTATTTT. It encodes CASSPALGADTQYF. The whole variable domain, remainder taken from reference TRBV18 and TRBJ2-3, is NAGVMQNPRHLVRRRGQEARLRCSPMKGHSHVYWYRQLPEEGLKFMVYLQKENIIDESGMPKERFSAEFPKEGPSILRIQQVVRGDSAAYFCASSPALGADTQYFGPGTRLTVL.

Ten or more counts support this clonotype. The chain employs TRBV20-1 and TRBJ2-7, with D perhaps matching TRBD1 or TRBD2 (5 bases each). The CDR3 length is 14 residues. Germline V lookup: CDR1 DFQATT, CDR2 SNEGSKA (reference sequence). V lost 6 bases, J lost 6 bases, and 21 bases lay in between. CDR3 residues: CSARAMGRESEQYF. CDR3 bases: TGCAGTGCCAGGGCCATGGGCAGGGAGTCCGAGCAGTACTTC.

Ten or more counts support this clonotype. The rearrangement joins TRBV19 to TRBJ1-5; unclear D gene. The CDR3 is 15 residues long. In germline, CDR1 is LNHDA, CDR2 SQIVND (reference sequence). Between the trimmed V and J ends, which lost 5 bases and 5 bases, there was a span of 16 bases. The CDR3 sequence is CASSHSFRLHQPQHF. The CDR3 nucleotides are TGTGCCAGTAGTCATTCGTTCCGCCTCCATCAGCCCCAGCATTTT.

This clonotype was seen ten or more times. CDR3 coding DNA: TGTGCCAGCACGTTGGGGACAGGGGCTTCCTACGAGCAGTACTTC. This translates into CASTLGTGASYEQYF. The rearrangement uses TRBV6-1 and TRBJ2-7; TRBD1 aligns across 10 bases. Germline-derived CDR1 and CDR2 are MNHNS and SASEGT. The CDR3 is 15 residues long. Unmatched junction bases numbered 7, after V lost 7 bases and J lost 1 base.

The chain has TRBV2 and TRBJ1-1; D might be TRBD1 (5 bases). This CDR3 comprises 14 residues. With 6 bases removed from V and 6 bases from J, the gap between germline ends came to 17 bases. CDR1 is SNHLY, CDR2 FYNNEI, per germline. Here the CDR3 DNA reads TGTGCCAGCAGGTTTGGGGGGGTGAAATCTGAAGCTTTCTTT. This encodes CASRFGGVKSEAFF.

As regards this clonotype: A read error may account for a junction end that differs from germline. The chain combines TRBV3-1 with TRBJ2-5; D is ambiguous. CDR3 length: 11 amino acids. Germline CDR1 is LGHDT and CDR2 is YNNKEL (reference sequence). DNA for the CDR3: TGTGCCGGCAGGACCCTAGAGACCCAGTACTTC. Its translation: CAGRTLETQYF.

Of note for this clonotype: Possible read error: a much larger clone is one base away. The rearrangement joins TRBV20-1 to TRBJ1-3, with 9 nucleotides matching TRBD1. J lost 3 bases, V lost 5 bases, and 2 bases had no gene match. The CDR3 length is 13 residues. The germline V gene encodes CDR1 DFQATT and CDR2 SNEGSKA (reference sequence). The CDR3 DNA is TGCAGTGCTGGGGACAGGGTTGGAAACACCATATATTTT. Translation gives CSAGDRVGNTIYF.

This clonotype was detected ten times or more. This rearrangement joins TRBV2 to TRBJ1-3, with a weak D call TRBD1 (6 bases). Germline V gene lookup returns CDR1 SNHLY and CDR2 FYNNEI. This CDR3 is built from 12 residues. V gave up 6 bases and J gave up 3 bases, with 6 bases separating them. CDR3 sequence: CASRGGGNTIYF. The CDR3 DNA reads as TGTGCCAGCAGAGGGGGTGGAAACACCATATATTTT.

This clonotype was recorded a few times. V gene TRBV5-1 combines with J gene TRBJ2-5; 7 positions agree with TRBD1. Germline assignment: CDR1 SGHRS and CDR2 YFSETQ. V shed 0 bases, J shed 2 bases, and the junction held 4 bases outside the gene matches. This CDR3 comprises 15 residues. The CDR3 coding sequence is TGCGCCAGCAGCTTGGAGGGGACAGTACAAGAGACCCAGTACTTC. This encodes CASSLEGTVQETQYF.